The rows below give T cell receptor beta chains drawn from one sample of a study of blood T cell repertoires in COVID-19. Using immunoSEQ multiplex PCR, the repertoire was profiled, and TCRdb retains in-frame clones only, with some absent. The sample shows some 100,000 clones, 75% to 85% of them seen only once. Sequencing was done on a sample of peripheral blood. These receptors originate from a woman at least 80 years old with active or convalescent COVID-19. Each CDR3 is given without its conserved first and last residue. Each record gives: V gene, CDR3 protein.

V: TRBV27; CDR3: ASSISLLGEKLF
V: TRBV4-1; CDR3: ASSQGRRGQGYGYT
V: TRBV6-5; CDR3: ASSSHLGTGTSPLH
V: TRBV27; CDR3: ASSLSYGQGTDTQY
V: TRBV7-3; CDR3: ASSTYEQY
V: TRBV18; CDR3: ASSPEMNTEAF
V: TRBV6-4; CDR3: ASSGTGGSTGELF
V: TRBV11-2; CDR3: ASSLYGTSNYEQY
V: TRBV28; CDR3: ASRPYSGRGSEQY
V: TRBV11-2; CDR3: ASSSTSGRLEQF
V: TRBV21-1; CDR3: ASSRHRVLSTDTQY
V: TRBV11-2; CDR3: ASSSGSGPNQPQH
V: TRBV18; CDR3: ASSTGTSVNNEQF
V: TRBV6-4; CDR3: ASSDDRGNGYT
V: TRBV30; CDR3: AWSPGTSGSTDTQY
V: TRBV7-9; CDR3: ASSSPTSSPYNEQF
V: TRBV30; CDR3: AWSSRSNQPQH
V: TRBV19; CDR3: ASSKGQGGAEQF
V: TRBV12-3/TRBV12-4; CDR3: AFRGGETGELF
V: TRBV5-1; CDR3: ASSLEDSYGYT
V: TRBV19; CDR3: ASSTGFGYT
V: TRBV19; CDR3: ASSMGQFLAKNIQY
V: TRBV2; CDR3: ASRGTGGFEKLF
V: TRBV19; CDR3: ASSREGGYNEQF
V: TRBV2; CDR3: ASSEFGDYGNTIY
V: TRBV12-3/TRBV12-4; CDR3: ASSRDRVTEAF
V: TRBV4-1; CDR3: ASSQDLAGSHSYEQY
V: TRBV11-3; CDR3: ASSLSAGYYNEQF
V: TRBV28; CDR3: ASSQLAGGSYNEQF
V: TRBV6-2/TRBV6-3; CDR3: ASSSTRGGPITEAF
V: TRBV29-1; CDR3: SVGTGRNTEAF
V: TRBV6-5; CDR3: ASRTERFYTGELF
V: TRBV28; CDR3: ASSQPGTGGYEQY
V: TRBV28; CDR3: ASSFSQGIRSYEQY
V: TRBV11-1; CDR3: ASTGQGAAGNTIY
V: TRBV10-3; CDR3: AISERQQGAGEKLF